The present entry profiles one T cell receptor (beta chain) with its context. The antigen is not known. Looked up from germline, CDR1 is SGHVS and CDR2 is FQNEAQ. The ends were cut back, 1 base at V and 5 bases at J, with 14 bases in the middle. This CDR3 is 15 amino acids long. TCRdb re-analysed the reads in MiXCR, keeping a single row per CDR3 protein. The table records 250,000 to 400,000 distinct CDR3 sequences, around a quarter of them present only once. The sample belongs to a study of T cell repertoires in cytomegalovirus infection. The overall study: The authors used CMV epitopes that were HLA-C-restricted (recently identified) and HLA-B-restricted (well studied). From public TCR beta signatures came an indication of both CMV infection and matching HLA type. Study-wide results and caveats: HLA-C-restricted CMV-specific TCR beta clonotypes prevailed in the ex vivo response. There were carriers of CMV plus the relevant HLA, and cumulative public TCR beta family frequency identified them.

Sequences were derived from cultured PBMCs, sampled from culture after CMV antigen stimulation. This clonotype was sampled from a human donor in good health (CMV status not recorded). Some clones in this sample may be carry-over from other donors' samples. The V gene is TRBV7-8, the J gene TRBJ2-5; no firm D call. The CDR3 loop is CASSLGLRIGETQYF. In DNA, the CDR3 is TGTGCCAGCAGCTTAGGGTTAAGGATCGGGGAGACCCAGTACTTC. Combining the CDR3 with reference TRBV7-8 and TRBJ2-5 gives the whole variable domain GAGVSQSPRYKVAKRGQDVALRCDPISGHVSLFWYQQALGQGPEFLTYFQNEAQLDKSGLPSDRFFAERPEGSVSTLKIQRTQQEDSAVYLCASSLGLRIGETQYFGPGTRLLVL.